This T cell receptor (beta chain) came from a study of shared clonotypes between healthy human individuals. Study context: Samples came from a couple of female and a few male donors aged 18 to 49. Overall study findings and caveats: Rarefaction demonstrated incomplete sorted-subset sequencing despite large depth.

As regards this clone: Its antigen is still unknown.

The CD4+ fraction was divided into a CD45RA+ naive subset and a CD45RA-negative memory subset. At a deep level, the assay was run. Assay used: immunoSEQ multiplex PCR; TCRdb lists only in-frame clones, some missing. The sample includes around 1.5 million clones, 98% seen only once; the top ten take 0.4% to 0.55%. From germline, CDR1 is SEHNR and CDR2 FQNEAQ (reference sequence). V lost 1 base, J lost 4 bases, and 15 bases lay in between. The CDR3 totals 16 residues. The sample comprised naive CD4+ T cells sorted from blood. Subset specified: CD45RA+ positively selected. This sequence originates from a young man in good health. The rearrangement uses TRBV7-9 and TRBJ2-3; no reliable D call. The CDR3 sequence: CASSLGTGLLADTQYF. Here the CDR3 DNA reads TGTGCCAGCAGCTTAGGGACCGGTTTATTGGCAGATACGCAGTATTTT. Drawing the rest from reference TRBV7-9 and TRBJ2-3, the complete variable domain is DTGVSQNPRHKITKRGQNVTFRCDPISEHNRLYWYRQTLGQGPEFLTYFQNEAQLEKSRLLSDRFSAERPKGSFSTLEIQRTEQGDSAMYLCASSLGTGLLADTQYFGPGTRLTVL.